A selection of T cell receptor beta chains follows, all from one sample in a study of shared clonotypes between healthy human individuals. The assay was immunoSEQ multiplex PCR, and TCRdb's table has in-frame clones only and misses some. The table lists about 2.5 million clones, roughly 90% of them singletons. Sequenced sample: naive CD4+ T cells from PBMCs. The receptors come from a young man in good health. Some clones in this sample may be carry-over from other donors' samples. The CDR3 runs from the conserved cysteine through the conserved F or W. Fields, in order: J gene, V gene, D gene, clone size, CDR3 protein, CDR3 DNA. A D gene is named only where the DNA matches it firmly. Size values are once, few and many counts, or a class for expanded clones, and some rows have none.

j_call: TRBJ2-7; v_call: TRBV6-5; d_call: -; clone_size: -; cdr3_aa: CASSYSKRTYEQYF; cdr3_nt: TGTGCCAGCAGTTACTCGAAACGGACCTACGAGCAGTACTTC
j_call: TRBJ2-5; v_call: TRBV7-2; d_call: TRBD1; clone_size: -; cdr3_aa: CASSLDTGGTQETQYF; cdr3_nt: TGTGCCAGCAGCTTAGATACAGGGGGAACCCAAGAGACCCAGTACTTC
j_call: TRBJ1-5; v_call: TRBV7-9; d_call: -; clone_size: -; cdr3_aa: CASSLGDQPQHF; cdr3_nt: TGTGCCAGCAGCTTAGGGGATCAGCCCCAGCATTTT
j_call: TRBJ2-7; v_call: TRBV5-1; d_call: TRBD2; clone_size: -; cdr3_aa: CASSLGLADNYEQYF; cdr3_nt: TGCGCCAGCAGCTTGGGACTAGCGGATAACTACGAGCAGTACTTC
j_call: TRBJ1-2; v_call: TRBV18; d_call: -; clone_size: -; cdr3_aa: CASSGQGNYGYTF; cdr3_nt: TGTGCCAGCTCAGGCCAGGGAAACTATGGCTACACCTTC
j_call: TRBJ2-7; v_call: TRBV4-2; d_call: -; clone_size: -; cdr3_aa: CASSQVVFVSSYEQYF; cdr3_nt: TGTGCCAGCAGCCAAGTCGTTTTCGTCAGCTCCTACGAGCAGTACTTC
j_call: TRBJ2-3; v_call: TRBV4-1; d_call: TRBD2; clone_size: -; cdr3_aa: CASSSGTSGVTDTQYF; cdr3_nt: TGCGCCAGCAGCTCTGGAACTAGCGGGGTCACAGATACGCAGTATTTT
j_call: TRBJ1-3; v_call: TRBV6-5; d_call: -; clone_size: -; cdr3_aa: CASSYGIYSGNTIYF; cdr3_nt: TGTGCCAGCAGTTACGGTATCTACTCTGGAAACACCATATATTTT
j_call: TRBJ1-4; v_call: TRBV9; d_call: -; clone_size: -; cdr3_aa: CASSLLDAANEKLFF; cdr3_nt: TGTGCCAGCAGCCTCCTCGATGCGGCTAATGAAAAACTGTTTTTT
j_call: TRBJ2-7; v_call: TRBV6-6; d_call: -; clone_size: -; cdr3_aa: CASSYSGPWATYEQYF; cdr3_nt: TGTGCCAGCAGTTACTCCGGGCCATGGGCAACCTACGAGCAGTACTTC
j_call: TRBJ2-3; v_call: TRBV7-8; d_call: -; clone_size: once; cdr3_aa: CASATASTDTQYF; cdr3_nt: TGTGCCAGTGCGACAGCGAGCACAGATACGCAGTATTTT
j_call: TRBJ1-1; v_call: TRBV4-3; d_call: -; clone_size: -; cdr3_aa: CASSQDKWTEAFF; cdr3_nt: TGCGCCAGCAGCCAGGACAAATGGACTGAAGCTTTCTTT
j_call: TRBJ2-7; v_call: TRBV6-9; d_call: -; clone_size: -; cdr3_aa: CASSRQEVYEQYF; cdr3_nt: TGTGCCAGCAGTCGACAGGAGGTGTACGAGCAGTACTTC
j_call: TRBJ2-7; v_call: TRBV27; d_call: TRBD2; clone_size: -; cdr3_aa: CASSRAGLLYYEQYF; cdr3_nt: TGTGCCAGCAGCCGAGCGGGACTTCTATACTACGAGCAGTACTTC
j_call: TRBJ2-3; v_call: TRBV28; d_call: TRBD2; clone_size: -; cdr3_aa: CASSERDGRTDTQYF; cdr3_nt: TGTGCCAGCAGCGAGCGGGACGGGCGCACAGATACGCAGTATTTT
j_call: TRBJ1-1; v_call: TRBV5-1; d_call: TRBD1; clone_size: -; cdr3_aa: CASSLAGQGAAEAFF; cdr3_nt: TGCGCCAGCAGCTTGGCGGGACAGGGGGCAGCTGAAGCTTTCTTT
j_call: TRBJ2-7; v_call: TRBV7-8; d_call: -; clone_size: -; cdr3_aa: CASSLSVIEQYF; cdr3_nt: TGTGCCAGCAGCTTATCCGTTATTGAGCAGTACTTC
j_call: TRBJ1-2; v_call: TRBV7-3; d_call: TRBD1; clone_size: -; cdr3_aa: CASSLTGRDYGYTF; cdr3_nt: TGTGCCAGCAGCTTGACAGGGCGTGACTATGGCTACACCTTC
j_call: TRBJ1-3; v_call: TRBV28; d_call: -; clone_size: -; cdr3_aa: CASVGAGAGNTIYF; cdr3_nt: TGTGCTTCCGTAGGGGCGGGGGCTGGAAACACCATATATTTT
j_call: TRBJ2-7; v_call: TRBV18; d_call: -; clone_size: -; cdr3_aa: CASSPINAGSDEQYF; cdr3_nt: TGTGCCAGCTCACCAATTAATGCGGGTTCCGACGAGCAGTACTTC
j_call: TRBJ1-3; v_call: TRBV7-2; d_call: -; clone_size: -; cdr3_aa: CASSSLDGGNTIYF; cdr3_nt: TGTGCCAGCAGCTCGTTGGACGGAGGAAACACCATATATTTT
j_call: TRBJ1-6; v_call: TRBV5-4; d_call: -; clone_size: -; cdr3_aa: CASSTISTSPLHF; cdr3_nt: TGTGCCAGCAGCACCATATCGACTTCACCCCTCCACTTT
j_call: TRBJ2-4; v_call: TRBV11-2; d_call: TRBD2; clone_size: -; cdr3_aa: CASSLDPSGRGNIQYF; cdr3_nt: TGTGCCAGCAGCTTAGATCCTAGCGGGAGAGGAAACATTCAGTACTTC
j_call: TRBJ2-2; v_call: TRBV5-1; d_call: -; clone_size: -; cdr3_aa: CASSGNPGSGGSGELFF; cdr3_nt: TGCGCCAGCAGCGGGAACCCCGGGAGTGGGGGTTCCGGGGAGCTGTTTTTT
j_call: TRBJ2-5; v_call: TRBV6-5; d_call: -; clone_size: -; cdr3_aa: CASSWSVQETQYF; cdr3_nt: TGTGCCAGCAGTTGGTCTGTACAAGAGACCCAGTACTTC
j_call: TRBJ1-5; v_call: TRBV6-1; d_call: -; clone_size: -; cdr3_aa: CASSGVAGAGQPQHF; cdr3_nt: TGTGCCAGCAGCGGGGTGGCGGGGGCAGGGCAGCCCCAGCATTTT
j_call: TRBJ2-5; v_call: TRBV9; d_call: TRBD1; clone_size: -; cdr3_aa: CASSSRTGRTGETQYF; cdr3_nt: TGTGCCAGCAGCTCTAGGACAGGGCGGACGGGGGAGACCCAGTACTTC
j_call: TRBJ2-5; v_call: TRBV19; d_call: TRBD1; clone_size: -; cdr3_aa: CASRGQGFQETQYF; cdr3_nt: TGTGCCAGTAGGGGACAGGGTTTCCAAGAGACCCAGTACTTC
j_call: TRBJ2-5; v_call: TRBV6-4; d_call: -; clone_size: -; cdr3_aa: CASSGAGTNQETQYF; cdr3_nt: TGTGCCAGCAGTGGGGCTGGGACGAACCAAGAGACCCAGTACTTC
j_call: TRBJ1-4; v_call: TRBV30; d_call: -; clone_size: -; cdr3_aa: CAWSLGLPGNEKLFF; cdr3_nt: TGTGCCTGGAGTTTGGGTCTCCCGGGGAATGAAAAACTGTTTTTT
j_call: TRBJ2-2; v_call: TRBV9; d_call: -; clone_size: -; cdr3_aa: CASSVKGRPNTGELFF; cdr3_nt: TGTGCCAGCAGCGTGAAGGGACGGCCAAACACCGGGGAGCTGTTTTTT
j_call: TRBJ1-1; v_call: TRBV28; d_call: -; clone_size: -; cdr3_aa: CASSQVPNTEAFF; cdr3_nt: TGTGCCAGCAGCCAGGTACCAAACACTGAAGCTTTCTTT
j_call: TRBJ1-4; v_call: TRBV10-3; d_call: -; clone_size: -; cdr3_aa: CAISDSDEKLFF; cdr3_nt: TGTGCCATCAGTGATTCCGATGAAAAACTGTTTTTT
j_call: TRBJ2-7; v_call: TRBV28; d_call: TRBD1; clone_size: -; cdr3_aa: CASRGQGQGTGEQYF; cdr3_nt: TGTGCCAGCAGGGGGCAGGGACAGGGGACCGGGGAGCAGTACTTC
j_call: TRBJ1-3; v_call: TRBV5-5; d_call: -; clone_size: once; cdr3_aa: CASSLGHLSSGNTIYF; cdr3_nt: TGTGCCAGCAGCTTGGGGCACCTCTCCTCTGGAAACACCATATATTTT